The text below deals with one T cell receptor beta chain. Its specificity is unknown. This CDR3 region has 15 residues. The V gene lost 6 bases and the J gene lost 1 base, with 15 bases spanning the gap. Germline CDR1 reads SGHNT; CDR2 reads YYREEE (reference sequence). Data came from immunoSEQ multiplex PCR; TCRdb stores just in-frame clones and leaves some out. In the table there are roughly 110,000 clones, about nine tenths of which are singletons. These data originate in a study of T cell responses to AZD1222 COVID-19 vaccine. Study conclusions and caveats: Mapped onto spike, vaccine-associated CD4 TCRs spanned it and were dominant at 160-218 and 743-854. Reportedly, nearly half the spike-specific TCRs target unmutated variant regions. Repertoire collection took place solely once the T cell response had peaked. Clonal diversity was possibly underestimated; the donors were predominantly white British and more often female.

The rearrangement uses TRBV5-4 and TRBJ2-3, with D perhaps matching TRBD2 (5 bases). This material consisted of peripheral blood, taken 28 days after the second AZD1222 dose. The clonotype comes from an adult who received the AZD1222 COVID-19 vaccine. The CDR3 nucleotides read TGTGCCAGCACCGTAGGGCTAGCCGGCACAGATACGCAGTATTTT. Protein product: CASTVGLAGTDTQYF.